This TCR beta chain was identified during a study of post-analysis software for immune sequencing data. Study-level findings and limits: Included in a set of about five TRBV segments more frequent in patients than controls were TRBV5-6, TRBV5-1 and TRBV20-1. Controls' normalized Chao1 diversity significantly exceeded that of multiple sclerosis patients. The F measure placed samples prepared in the same batch into strongly shared clusters.

cDNA libraries for TCR beta contained unique molecular identifiers. cDNA molecules numbering some 500,000 came from approximately 1 to 10 million T cells. TCRdb called the PCR reads again in MiXCR, with one record for every CDR3 protein. This table holds hundreds of thousands of distinct CDR3 sequences, less than 35% found once. As concerns this clonotype: What it binds is unknown.

From germline, CDR1 is LGHDT and CDR2 YNNKEL (reference sequence). The V gene lost 4 bases and the J gene lost 4 bases, with 24 bases spanning the gap. The length of the CDR3 is 18 residues. The sample consisted of blood. This TCR derives from a girl aged 5 to 17 with multiple sclerosis. The V and J genes are TRBV3-1 and TRBJ2-3, with D perhaps assigned TRBD1 or TRBD2 (5 bases each). CDR3 region: CASSPQGWRAVTADTQYF. The CDR3 region has the DNA TGTGCCAGCAGCCCCCAGGGTTGGCGAGCGGTAACAGCAGATACGCAGTATTTT.